This T cell receptor (beta chain) was retrieved from a study of OX40 agonist ivuxolimab in advanced cancers. Describing the broader study: Ivuxolimab was an agonistic, fully human IgG2 monoclonal antibody directed against OX40 (CD134), a costimulatory receptor. Intravenous ivuxolimab was administered to patients every 2 weeks at six dose levels: 0.01, 0.1, 0.3, 1.5, 3 and 10 mg/kg. Of the roughly 50 dose-escalation patients, hepatocellular carcinoma was present in around 19, melanoma in some 15, renal cell carcinoma in 9 and head and neck cancer in 9. In the dose-escalation cohort, roughly 80% of patients were male, and the mean age was about 55 years, with a range of about 23 to 85. Prior anti-PD-1, anti-PD-L1 or anti-CTLA-4 therapy was permitted, and 40% to 50% of dose-escalation patients had received checkpoint inhibitors. Partial responses were achieved by three dose-escalation patients, of whom one had hepatocellular carcinoma and two had cutaneous melanoma. Peripheral TCRbeta sequencing aimed to test whether ivuxolimab altered TCR sequence diversity and caused clonal T-cell expansion. The paper reports the monotherapy dose-escalation portion (N of about 54 patients) of the phase I ivuxolimab trial.

The paper as a whole reports these results and caveats: In the 0.1-3.0 mg/kg groups, partial responders were among the patients with the lowest normalized peripheral clonal expansion, particularly in CD8+ T cells. At doses from 0.1 to 3.0 mg/kg, clonal expansion was seen in both CD4+ and CD8+ blood T cells between baseline and week 6. On average, CD8+ T cells showed more expanded clones than CD4+ T cells after ivuxolimab. Which antigens the clonally expanded peripheral T cells were specific for was not determined. Low levels of normalized T-cell clonal expansion were also seen in some patients who did not respond.

CDR1 ENHRY and CDR2 SYGVKD are derived from the germline V gene. V loses 4 bases, J loses 2 bases, and the germline ends lie 16 bases apart. The CDR3, from cysteine to phenylalanine, totals 16 residues. CDR3 DNA only is kept here, 48 bases in frame from base 1. Patients with a history of autoimmune disease or receiving systemic immunosuppression were excluded from the trial. Peripheral blood for TCR sequencing was collected from all dose cohorts at baseline, on cycle 4 day 1, and on cycle 7 day 1. Samples came from an open-label, multicenter, first-in-human phase I dose-escalation trial of ivuxolimab. Adults with locally advanced or metastatic melanoma, renal cell carcinoma, hepatocellular carcinoma or head and neck squamous cell carcinoma were enrolled in the trial. Before TCR sequencing, CD4+ T cells and CD8+ T cells were sorted from peripheral blood as separate populations. Details on this clone: Its antigen target is currently unknown. Within one base of it there is no much larger clone, and no base qualities were kept.

To sequence the TCRbeta CDR3 region, genomic DNA was isolated from the sorted cells. TCRbeta CDR3 regions were sequenced using the immunoSEQ Assay. Held by TCRdb, this immuneACCESS table contains in-frame sequences only and omits some clones. Under half of the omission traces to an unresolved V gene where checked; the cause of the rest is unknown. The sample contains about 63,000 clones, roughly 89% of them found a single time. 9.5% to 15% of the sample lies in the top ten. Sequencing used CD4+ or CD8+ T cells sorted from blood, obtained in a trial of the OX40 agonist ivuxolimab. This clonotype originated in an adult with an advanced solid tumor such as melanoma, head and neck, liver or kidney cancer. The chain couples TRBV10-3 to TRBJ2-3; the D assignment is uncertain and may be TRBD1 or TRBD2, with 5 bases supporting each. The CDR3 sequence is CAISVEGLDNTDTQYF. In nucleotide form, the sequence is TGTGCCATCAGTGTTGAGGGGCTGGATAACACAGATACGCAGTATTTT.